This T cell receptor (beta chain) derives from a study of CD8 T cells in ankylosing spondylitis. Generation of TCR beta libraries employed quantitative 5'-RACE incorporating molecular barcodes. TCRdb re-called the 5' RACE reads through MiXCR, storing one row per CDR3 protein. The table has hundreds of thousands of distinct CDR3 sequences, more than 9.5% seen once. This clonotype occurred a few times. No antigen is known for it. The V and J ends lost 0 bases and 3 bases respectively, with 12 bases between them. Germline CDR1 is SGHDN and CDR2 is FVKESK. CDR3 length: 16 amino acids. Study results and limitations: Clones linked with disease were CD8+ and fairly uncommon in the peripheral blood. Seemingly distinctive of ankylosing spondylitis blood was a TCR beta motif formed by eight highly homologous variants. Previous work reported some of these motif variants in the synovial fluid and blood of reactive arthritis.

Sequences were obtained from blood, either unsorted or a sorted T cell fraction (not recorded which). The chain carries TRBV14 and TRBJ2-1; D is possibly TRBD2 (6 bases). This TCR came from a male donor with ankylosing spondylitis. CDR3 nucleotides: TGTGCCAGCAGCCAAGAGCGCGGGAACTACTACAATGAGCAGTTCTTC. Translating it yields CASSQERGNYYNEQFF.